The 6 T cell receptor beta chains listed next were all sequenced from one sample in a study of blood T cells in healthy people across ages. A second roughly 6 to 12 cycle PCR used barcoded and J-beta primers. One entry per CDR3 protein results from TCRdb running MiXCR on the 5' RACE reads. This sample has over 750,000 distinct CDR3 sequences, with about 25% found just once. The same sample was also studied in work on T cells of mothers and their children.

What was sequenced was blood. The receptor set was obtained from a boy younger than 18 in good health.

This clonotype has a handful of counts. The rearrangement joins TRBV9 to TRBJ2-1, with TRBD2 matching over 13 bases. The CDR3 totals 20 residues. The V gene end was trimmed by 0 bases and the J gene end by 7 bases; junction bases not matched to a gene: 16. In germline, CDR1 is SGDLS, CDR2 YYNGEE. The CDR3 spells CASSVGGVTSGRGTANEQFF. The DNA for the CDR3 is TGTGCCAGCAGCGTAGGAGGAGTTACTAGCGGGAGGGGAACGGCGAATGAGCAGTTCTTC.

This clonotype was counted between two and nine times. The chain is built from TRBV2 and TRBJ2-5, with D possibly matching TRBD1 (5 bases). The J call may be in error: the DNA end matches TRBJ2-7 better. This CDR3 is 14 amino acids long. CDR1 is SNHLY, CDR2 FYNNEI, per germline. For the CDR3, the DNA is TGTGCCAGCAGTGTGGATAGGGGATTCGACGAGCAGTACTTC. This sequence encodes CASSVDRGFDEQYF.

V and J are TRBV10-3 and TRBJ1-6; 11 bases fit TRBD1. CDR3 length: 12 residues. CDR1 and CDR2 from the germline V gene are ENHRY and SYGVKD. J gave up 15 bases and V 4 bases, and 2 bases lay outside the gene matches. CDR3 nucleotides: TGTGCCATCAGTGGGGGACAGGGGGTCCTCCACTTT. This sequence encodes CAISGGQGVLHF.

V gene TRBV10-3 combines with J gene TRBJ2-2; D perhaps matches TRBD2 (6 bases). This CDR3 is 14 amino acids long. Germline V gene sequence: CDR1 ENHRY, CDR2 SYGVKD. V lost 2 bases, J lost 4 bases, and 8 bases lay in between. The CDR3 is CAISEPGGTGELFF. The CDR3 DNA sequence: TGTGCCATCAGTGAGCCCGGGGGCACCGGGGAGCTGTTTTTT.

This clonotype has only a few counts. The chain joins TRBV6-1 to TRBJ1-2, with D possibly matching TRBD1 (6 bases). The V gene lost 8 bases and the J gene lost 4 bases, with 20 bases spanning the gap. The CDR3 contains 15 residues. The germline V gene has CDR1 MNHNS and CDR2 SASEGT. CDR3 nucleotides: TGTGCCAGCTCGCCAACCAGGGGTTCAACCTATGGCTACACCTTC. Its protein product is CASSPTRGSTYGYTF.

This clonotype was seen a few times. The chain is built from TRBV20-1 and TRBJ2-5; D gene uncertain. CDR3 length: 13 amino acids. Germline lookup yields CDR1 DFQATT and CDR2 SNEGSKA (reference sequence). V lost 2 bases to trimming and J lost 1 base, with 8 bases between them. The CDR3 here is CSARTGSQETQYF. The DNA for the CDR3 is TGCAGTGCTAGAACCGGGTCCCAAGAGACCCAGTACTTC.